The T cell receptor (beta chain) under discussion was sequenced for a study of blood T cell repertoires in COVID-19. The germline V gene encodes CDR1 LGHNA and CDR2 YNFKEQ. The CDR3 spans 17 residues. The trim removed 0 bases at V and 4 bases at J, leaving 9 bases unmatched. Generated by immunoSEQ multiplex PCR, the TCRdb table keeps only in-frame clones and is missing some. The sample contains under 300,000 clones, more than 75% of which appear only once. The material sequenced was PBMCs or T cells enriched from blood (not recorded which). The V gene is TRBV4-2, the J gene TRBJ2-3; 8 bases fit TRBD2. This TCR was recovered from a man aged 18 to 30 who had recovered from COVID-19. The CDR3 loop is CASSQDLSGGGPDTQYF. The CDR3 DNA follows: TGTGCCAGCAGCCAAGATCTCAGCGGGGGAGGCCCAGATACGCAGTATTTT.